This T cell receptor beta chain was obtained from a study of circulating CD8 cells and anti-PD-1 response in melanoma (TCRdb year 2020). Background for the entire study: Patients received nivolumab intravenously at 3 mg/kg every 2 weeks. On on-treatment samples, PD-1 was detected using a biotinylated anti-human IgG4 antibody. A total of approximately eleven melanoma patients were included in the TCR repertoire analysis, 4 of them responders and 7 non-responders. Responders were defined as patients showing complete or partial responses, and non-responders as patients showing stable or progressive disease (RECIST v1.1). Of the 13 patients in the melanoma cohort, seven received anti-PD-1 as first-line therapy and six had prior targeted therapy or immunotherapy.

V loses 5 bases of germline sequence and J loses 4 bases, and the interval between the two ends is 9 bases. Counted from cysteine to phenylalanine, this CDR3 has 13 amino acids. The CDR3 DNA has 39 bases and is translated from base 1. CDR1 and CDR2, looked up from the germline V gene (reference sequence), are LNHDA and SQIVND. Using a BD FACSAria II cell sorter, four subsets defined by PD-1 and/or TIGIT were sorted from live CD3+CD8+TCRalphabeta+ cells. To characterize relevance to anti-PD-1 therapy response, circulating CD8 T cells were sorted into four subsets based on PD-1 and TIGIT expression. For every sorted CD8 T-cell subset, sequencing covered both the TCR alpha and the TCR beta chains. Peripheral blood was collected at three points: before the first anti-PD-1 injection, after two injections and after four injections. Ficoll gradient centrifugation was used to isolate PBMCs immediately. Until use, PBMCs were kept cryopreserved in liquid nitrogen in RPMI containing approximately 19% FCS and around 9% DMSO. After thawing, PBMCs were stained with a viability dye plus antibodies against CD3, CD8alpha, TCRalphabeta, PD-1 and TIGIT. The RNeasy Kit was used to extract total RNA, and all samples came in with a RIN above 7.

Sequencing relied on a NextSeq 500. Starting from roughly 15 ng of total RNA, TCR libraries were made with the QIAseq Immune Repertoire RNA Library Kit, Human TCR Panel. Sequencing of the TCR libraries was done on an Illumina NextSeq with a Mid Output V2 kit and asymmetric 261x41 paired-end reads. Every TCR library was diluted to about 4 nM, then pooled, denatured and loaded at roughly 0.94 pM. The original pipeline was this. TCR FASTQ files were processed in the QIAGEN GeneGlobe Data Analysis Center, with downstream analysis in R 3.5.2. Clonality was calculated as one minus the Shannon entropy normalized by the log of the number of unique productive sequences. Fisher exact tests at 5% FDR, run separately within each subset, picked out TRA or TRB clonotypes whose abundance differed between baseline and M1. Differentially abundant clonotypes were categorized as emerging, expanding, contracting or non-expanding/contracting. Morisita's overlap index was used to measure how much repertoires overlapped between patients. TCRdb cleaned the public reads at Q25 with fastp, built clones with MiXCR and kept in-frame beta chains. Every entry covers one CDR3 protein and lists the most common genes and DNA from its rows. Here the V and J calls rest on TCRdb's processing, not on the authors' analysis. In this sample the table shows about 2,500 distinct CDR3 sequences, roughly 7.9% of which occur a single time. 2.5% to 3.5% of the sample comes from the top ten.

Compared with the rest of its sample, this clonotype is medium-sized (0.01 to 0.1%). Its antigen is still unknown. No base quality values were provided; no much bigger clone lies one nucleotide off. Summary of the overall study and its limitations: The published TCR repertoire comparisons relied only on baseline and M1 samples from a small cohort that had few responders. Experiments were generally performed without replicates because of limited material. Both treatment-naive and previously treated patients were included in the cohort, and this mixing was noted by the authors as something that could influence results. Since no tumor material could be accessed, the researchers instead assessed tumor reactivity using peptide assays on expanded sorted subsets. Between subsets, repertoires were largely private, with fewer than 7.5% of TRB clonotypes shared at M1, and the highest sharing was seen between DPOS and TIGIT. The DNEG repertoire had the highest diversity, the PD-1 and DPOS repertoires had similar and higher clonality, and the TIGIT repertoires had the lowest diversity.

The rearranged segments are TRBV19 and TRBJ1-5; no D gene is confidently identified. The receptor's source is a human donor with melanoma. This specimen was CD8+ T cells from PBMCs, taken at baseline or after one month of anti-PD-1 therapy (not recorded which). Here the CDR3 is given as CASSERLNQPQHF. At the DNA level, the sequence is TGTGCCAGTAGTGAGCGGCTTAATCAGCCCCAGCATTTT.